Sequencing of this T cell receptor (beta chain) was carried out in a study of cytomegalovirus exposure and HLA in healthy donors. For this clone: Antigen specificity is unknown.

The junction had 3 bases not matched to a gene; V was cut back by 4 bases and J by 2 bases. This CDR3 is 14 amino acids long. Germline CDR1 is MNHEY and CDR2 is SVGAGI. Measured with immunoSEQ multiplex PCR; TCRdb has only the in-frame clones, and not every one. Of about 300,000 clones in the sample, approximately 87% were seen once. Whole-study results and caveats: Usually a TCR sequence was rare, but some public TCRs were found in many donors. Cytomegalovirus-associated TCR beta chains were listed, numbering over 150.

The study drew the donors from its approximately 110-subject validation cohort, separate from the approximately 690-subject first cohort. Input material: PBMCs. This chain uses TRBV6-5 with TRBJ2-3, with TRBD2 identical over 7 bases. This TCR derives from a woman younger than 35 in good health and CMV-seronegative. The CDR3 sequence is CASSLGLDTDTQYF. The CDR3 nucleotides read TGTGCCAGCAGTTTAGGACTAGACACAGATACGCAGTATTTT.